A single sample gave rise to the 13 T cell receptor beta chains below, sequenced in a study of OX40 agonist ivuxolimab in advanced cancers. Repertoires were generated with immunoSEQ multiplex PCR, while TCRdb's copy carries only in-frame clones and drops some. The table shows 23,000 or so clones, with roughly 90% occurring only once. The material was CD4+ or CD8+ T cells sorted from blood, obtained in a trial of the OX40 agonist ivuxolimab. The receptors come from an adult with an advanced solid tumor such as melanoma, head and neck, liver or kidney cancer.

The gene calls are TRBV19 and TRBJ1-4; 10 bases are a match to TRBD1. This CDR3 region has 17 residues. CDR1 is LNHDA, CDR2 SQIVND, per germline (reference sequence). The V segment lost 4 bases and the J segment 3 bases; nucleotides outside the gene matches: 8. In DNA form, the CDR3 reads TGTGCCAGTAGTAAGGGGACAGGGGTCCTCTCTAATGAAAAACTGTTTTTT. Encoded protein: CASSKGTGVLSNEKLFF.

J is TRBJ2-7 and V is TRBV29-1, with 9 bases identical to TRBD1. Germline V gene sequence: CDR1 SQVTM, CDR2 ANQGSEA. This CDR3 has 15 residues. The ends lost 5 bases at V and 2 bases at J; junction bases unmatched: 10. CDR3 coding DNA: TGCAGCGTTTCCGAGCGGGGACAGGGAGCCTACGAGCAGTACTTC. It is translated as CSVSERGQGAYEQYF.

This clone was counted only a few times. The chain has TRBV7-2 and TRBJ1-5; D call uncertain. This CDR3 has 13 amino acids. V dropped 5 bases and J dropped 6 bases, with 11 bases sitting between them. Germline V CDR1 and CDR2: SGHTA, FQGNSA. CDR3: CASSPDASQPQHF. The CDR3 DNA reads TGTGCCAGCAGCCCCGACGCGAGTCAGCCCCAGCATTTT.

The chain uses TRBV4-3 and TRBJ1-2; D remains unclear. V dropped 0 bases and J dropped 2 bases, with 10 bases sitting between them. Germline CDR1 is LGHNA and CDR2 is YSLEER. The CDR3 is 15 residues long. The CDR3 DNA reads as TGCGCCAGCAGCCAAGATCCAGGTATGAACTATGGCTACACCTTC. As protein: CASSQDPGMNYGYTF.

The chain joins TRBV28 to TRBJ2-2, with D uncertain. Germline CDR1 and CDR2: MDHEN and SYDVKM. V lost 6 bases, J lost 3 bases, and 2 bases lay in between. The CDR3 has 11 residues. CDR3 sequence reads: CASRDTGELFF. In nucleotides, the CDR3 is TGTGCCAGCAGGGACACCGGGGAGCTGTTTTTT.

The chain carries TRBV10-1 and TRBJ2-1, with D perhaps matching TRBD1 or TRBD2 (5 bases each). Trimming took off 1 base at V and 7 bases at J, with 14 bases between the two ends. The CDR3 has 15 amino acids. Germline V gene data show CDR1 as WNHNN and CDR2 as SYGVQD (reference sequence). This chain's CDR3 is CASSEFLGEVNEQFF. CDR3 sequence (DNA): TGCGCCAGCAGTGAGTTCTTGGGGGAAGTTAATGAGCAGTTCTTC.

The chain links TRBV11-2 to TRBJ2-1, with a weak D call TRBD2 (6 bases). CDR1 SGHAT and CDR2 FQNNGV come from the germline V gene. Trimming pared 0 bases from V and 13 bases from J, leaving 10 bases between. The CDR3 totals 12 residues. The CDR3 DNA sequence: TGTGCCAGCAGCTTAGATCGCGGGGTCCAGTTCTTC. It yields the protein CASSLDRGVQFF.

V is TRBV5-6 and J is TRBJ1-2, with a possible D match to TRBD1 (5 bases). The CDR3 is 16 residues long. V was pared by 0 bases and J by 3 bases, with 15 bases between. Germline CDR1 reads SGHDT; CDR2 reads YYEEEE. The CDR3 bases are TGTGCCAGCAGCTTGGTAGGCCGGGACGGAGACTATGGCTACACCTTC. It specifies CASSLVGRDGDYGYTF.

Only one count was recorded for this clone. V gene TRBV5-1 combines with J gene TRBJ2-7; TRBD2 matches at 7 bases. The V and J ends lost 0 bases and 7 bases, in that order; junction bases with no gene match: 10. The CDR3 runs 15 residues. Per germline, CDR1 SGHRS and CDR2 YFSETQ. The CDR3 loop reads CASSLGGRGDREQYF. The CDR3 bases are TGCGCCAGCAGCTTGGGCGGGAGAGGGGATAGGGAGCAGTACTTC.

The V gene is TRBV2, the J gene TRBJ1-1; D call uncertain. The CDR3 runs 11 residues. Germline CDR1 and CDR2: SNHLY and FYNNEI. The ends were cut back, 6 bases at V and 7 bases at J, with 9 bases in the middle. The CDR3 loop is CASREEIEAFF. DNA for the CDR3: TGTGCCAGCAGGGAGGAGATTGAAGCTTTCTTT.

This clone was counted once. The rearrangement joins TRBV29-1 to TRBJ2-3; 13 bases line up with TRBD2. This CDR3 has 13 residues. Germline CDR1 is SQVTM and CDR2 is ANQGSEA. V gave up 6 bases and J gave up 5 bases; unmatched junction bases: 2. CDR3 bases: TGCAGCGTACTAGCGGGAGGGGTAGATACGCAGTATTTT. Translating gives CSVLAGGVDTQYF.

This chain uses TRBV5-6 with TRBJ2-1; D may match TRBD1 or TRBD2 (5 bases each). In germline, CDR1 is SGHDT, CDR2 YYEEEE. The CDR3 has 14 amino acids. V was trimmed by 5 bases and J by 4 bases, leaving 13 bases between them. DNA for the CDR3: TGTGCCAGCAGATCGGGACCGGCTTACAATGAGCAGTTCTTC. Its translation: CASRSGPAYNEQFF.

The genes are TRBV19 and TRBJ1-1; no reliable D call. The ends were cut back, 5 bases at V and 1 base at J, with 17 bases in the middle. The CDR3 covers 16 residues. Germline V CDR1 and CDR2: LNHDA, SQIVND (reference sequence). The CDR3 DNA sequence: TGTGCCAGTAGTGATAACCAGCGACGGGGGAACACTGAAGCTTTCTTT. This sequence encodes CASSDNQRRGNTEAFF. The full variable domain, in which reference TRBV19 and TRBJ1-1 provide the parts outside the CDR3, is DGGITQSPKYLFRKEGQNVTLSCEQNLNHDAMYWYRQDPGQGLRLIYYSQIVNDFQKGDIAEGYSVSREKKESFPLTVTSAQKNPTAFYLCASSDNQRRGNTEAFFGQGTRLTVV.